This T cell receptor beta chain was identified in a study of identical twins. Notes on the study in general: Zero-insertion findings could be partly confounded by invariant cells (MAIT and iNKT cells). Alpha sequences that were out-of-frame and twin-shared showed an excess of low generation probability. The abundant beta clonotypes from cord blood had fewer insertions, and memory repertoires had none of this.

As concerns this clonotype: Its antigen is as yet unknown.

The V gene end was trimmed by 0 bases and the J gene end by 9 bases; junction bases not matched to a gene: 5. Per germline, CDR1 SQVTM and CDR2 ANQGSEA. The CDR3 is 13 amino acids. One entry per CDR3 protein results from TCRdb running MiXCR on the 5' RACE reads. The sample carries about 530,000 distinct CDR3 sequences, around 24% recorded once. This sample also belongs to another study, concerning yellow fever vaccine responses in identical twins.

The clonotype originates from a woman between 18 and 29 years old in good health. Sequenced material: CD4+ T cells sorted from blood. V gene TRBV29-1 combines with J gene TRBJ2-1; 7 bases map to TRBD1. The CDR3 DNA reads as TGCAGCGTTGAAGAGGGACAGAGCGGTGAGCAGTTCTTC. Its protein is CSVEEGQSGEQFF.